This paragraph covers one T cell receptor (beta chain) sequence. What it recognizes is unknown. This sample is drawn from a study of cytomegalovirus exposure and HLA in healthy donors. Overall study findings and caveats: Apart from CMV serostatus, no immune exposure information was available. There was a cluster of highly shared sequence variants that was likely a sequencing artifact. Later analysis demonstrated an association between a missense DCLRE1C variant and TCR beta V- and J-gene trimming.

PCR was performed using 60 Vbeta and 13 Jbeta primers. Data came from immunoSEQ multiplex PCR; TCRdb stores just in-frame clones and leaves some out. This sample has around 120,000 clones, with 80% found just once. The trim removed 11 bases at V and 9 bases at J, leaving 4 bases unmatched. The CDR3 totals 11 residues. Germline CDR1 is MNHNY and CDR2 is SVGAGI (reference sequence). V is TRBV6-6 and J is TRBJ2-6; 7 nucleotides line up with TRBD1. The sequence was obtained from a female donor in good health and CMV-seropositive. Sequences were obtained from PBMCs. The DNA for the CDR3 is TGTGCCTTACAGGGGAACAACGTCCTGACTTTC. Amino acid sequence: CALQGNNVLTF.